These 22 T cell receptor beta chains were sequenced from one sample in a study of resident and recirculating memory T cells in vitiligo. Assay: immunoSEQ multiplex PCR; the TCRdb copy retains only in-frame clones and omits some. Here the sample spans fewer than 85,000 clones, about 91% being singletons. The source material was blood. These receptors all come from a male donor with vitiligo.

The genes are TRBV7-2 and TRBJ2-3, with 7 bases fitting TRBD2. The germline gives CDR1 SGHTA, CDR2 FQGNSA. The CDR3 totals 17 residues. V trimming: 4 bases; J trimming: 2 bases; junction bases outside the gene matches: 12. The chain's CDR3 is CASSSRPPSGFTDTQYF. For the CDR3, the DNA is TGTGCCAGCAGCTCACGCCCCCCTAGCGGCTTCACAGATACGCAGTATTTT.

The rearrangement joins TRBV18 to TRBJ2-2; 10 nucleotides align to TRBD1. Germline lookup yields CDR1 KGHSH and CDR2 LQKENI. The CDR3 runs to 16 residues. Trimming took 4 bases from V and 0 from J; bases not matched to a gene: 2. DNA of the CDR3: TGTGCCAGCTCACAGACAGGGGGCGCGAACACCGGGGAGCTGTTTTTT. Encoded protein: CASSQTGGANTGELFF.

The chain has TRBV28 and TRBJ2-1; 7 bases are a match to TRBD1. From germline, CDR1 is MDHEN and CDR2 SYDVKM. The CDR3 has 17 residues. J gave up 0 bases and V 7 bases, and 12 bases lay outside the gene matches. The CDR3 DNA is TGTGCCAGCACCGCCCACAAAGGACAGGACTCCTACAATGAGCAGTTCTTC. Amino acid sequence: CASTAHKGQDSYNEQFF. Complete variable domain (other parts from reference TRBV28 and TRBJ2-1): DVKVTQSSRYLVKRTGEKVFLECVQDMDHENMFWYRQDPGLGLRLIYFSYDVKMKEKGDIPEGYSVSREKKERFSLILESASTNQTSMYLCASTAHKGQDSYNEQFFGPGTRLTVL.

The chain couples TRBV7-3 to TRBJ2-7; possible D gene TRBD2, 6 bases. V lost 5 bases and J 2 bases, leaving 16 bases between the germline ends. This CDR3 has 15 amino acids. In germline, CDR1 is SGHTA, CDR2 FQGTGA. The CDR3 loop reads CASSASRLETYEQYF. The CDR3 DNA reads TGTGCCAGCAGCGCAAGCCGACTAGAAACCTACGAGCAGTACTTC.

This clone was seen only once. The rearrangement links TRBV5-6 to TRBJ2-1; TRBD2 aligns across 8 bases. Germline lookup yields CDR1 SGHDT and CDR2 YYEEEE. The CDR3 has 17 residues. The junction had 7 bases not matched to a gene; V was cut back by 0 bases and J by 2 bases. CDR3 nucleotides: TGTGCCAGCAGCTTGGCACGGGGGGGGGTTGCCTACAATGAGCAGTTCTTC. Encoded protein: CASSLARGGVAYNEQFF.

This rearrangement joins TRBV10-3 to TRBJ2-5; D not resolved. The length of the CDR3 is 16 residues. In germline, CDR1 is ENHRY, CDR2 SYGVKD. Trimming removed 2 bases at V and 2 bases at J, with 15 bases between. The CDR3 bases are TGTGCCATCAGTGAGAAAAGAACTGTCGTACAAGAGACCCAGTACTTC. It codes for CAISEKRTVVQETQYF.

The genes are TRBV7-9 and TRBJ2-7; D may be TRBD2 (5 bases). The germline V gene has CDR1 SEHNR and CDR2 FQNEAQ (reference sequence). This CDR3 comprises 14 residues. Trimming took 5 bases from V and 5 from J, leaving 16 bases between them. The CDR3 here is CASSPLGKRDEQYF. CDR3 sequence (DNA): TGTGCCAGCAGCCCCCTAGGTAAGAGGGACGAGCAGTACTTC.

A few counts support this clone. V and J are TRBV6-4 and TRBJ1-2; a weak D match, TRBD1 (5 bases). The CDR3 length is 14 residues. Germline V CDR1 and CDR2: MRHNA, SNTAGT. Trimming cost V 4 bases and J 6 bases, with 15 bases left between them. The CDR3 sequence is CASSAGRVGDGYTF. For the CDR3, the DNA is TGTGCCAGCAGTGCCGGCAGGGTAGGGGATGGCTACACCTTC.

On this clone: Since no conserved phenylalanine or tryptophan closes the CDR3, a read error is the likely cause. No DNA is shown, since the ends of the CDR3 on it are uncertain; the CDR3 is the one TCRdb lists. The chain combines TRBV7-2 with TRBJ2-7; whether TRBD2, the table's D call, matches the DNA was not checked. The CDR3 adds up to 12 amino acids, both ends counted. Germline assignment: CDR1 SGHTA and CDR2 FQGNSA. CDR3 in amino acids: CASSLLAGGPQI.

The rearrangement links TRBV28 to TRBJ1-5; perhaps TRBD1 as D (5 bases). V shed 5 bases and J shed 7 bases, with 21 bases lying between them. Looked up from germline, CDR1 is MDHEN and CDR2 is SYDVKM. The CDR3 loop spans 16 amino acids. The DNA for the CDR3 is TGTGCCAGCAGTCTGCTGGGACTGAGGGGACCCCAGCCCCAGCATTTT. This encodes CASSLLGLRGPQPQHF.

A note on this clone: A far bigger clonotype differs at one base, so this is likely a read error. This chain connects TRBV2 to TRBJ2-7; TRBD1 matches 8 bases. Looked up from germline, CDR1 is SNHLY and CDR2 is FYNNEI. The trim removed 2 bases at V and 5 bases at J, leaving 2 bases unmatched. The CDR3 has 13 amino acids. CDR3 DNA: TGTGCCAGCAGTGAACAGGACAGGGACGAGCAGTACTTC. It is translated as CASSEQDRDEQYF. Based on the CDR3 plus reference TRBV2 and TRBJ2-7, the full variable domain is EPEVTQTPSHQVTQMGQEVILRCVPISNHLYFYWYRQILGQKVEFLVSFYNNEISEKSEIFDDQFSVERPDGSNFTLKIRSTKLEDSAMYFCASSEQDRDEQYFGPGTRLTVT.

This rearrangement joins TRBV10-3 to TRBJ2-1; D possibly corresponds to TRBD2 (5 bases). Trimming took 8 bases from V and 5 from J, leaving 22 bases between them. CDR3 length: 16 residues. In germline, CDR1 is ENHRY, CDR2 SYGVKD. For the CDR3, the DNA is TGTGCCATCGCGCGAGGGAAGAGCGCAGGAGACAATGAGCAGTTCTTC. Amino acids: CAIARGKSAGDNEQFF.

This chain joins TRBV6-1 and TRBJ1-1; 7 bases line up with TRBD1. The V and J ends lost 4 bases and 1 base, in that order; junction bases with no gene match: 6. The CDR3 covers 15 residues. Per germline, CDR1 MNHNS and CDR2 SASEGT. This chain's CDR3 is CASSAQQGSNTEAFF. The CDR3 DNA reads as TGTGCCAGCAGTGCCCAACAGGGGTCGAACACTGAAGCTTTCTTT.

The CDR3, as DNA: TGTGCCAGCAGTTTGACAGCTAGCACAGATACGCAGTATTTT. Encoded protein: CASSLTASTDTQYF. The V call is TRBV28, the J call TRBJ2-3; weak D call: TRBD1 (5 bases). This CDR3 spans 14 amino acids. Germline V gene sequence: CDR1 MDHEN, CDR2 SYDVKM. Trimming left V 3 bases short and J 0 bases short, with 7 bases between.

CDR3 sequence: CAWILGTRGHYEQYF. The CDR3 DNA reads TGTGCCTGGATCCTTGGGACTAGGGGACACTACGAGCAGTACTTC. J is TRBJ2-7 and V is TRBV30; TRBD2 matches 8 bases. V shed 4 bases, J shed 3 bases, and the junction held 11 bases outside the gene matches. Germline-derived CDR1 and CDR2 are GTSNPN and SVGIG (reference sequence). This CDR3 spans 15 amino acids.

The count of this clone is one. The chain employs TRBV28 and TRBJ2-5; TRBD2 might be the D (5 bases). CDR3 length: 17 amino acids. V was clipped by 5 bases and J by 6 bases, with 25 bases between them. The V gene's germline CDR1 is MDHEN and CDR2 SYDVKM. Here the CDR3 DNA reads TGTGCCAGCAGTGACCCCGCGGGTCTCGGAGGAGGAAAGACCCAGTACTTC. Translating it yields CASSDPAGLGGGKTQYF.

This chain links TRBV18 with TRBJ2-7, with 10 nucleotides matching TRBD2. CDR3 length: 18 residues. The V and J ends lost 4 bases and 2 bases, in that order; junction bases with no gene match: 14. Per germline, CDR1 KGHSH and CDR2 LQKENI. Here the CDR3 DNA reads TGTGCCAGCTCACACGGGCTAGCGGGAGAAGGGGGACCCTACGAGCAGTACTTC. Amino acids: CASSHGLAGEGGPYEQYF.

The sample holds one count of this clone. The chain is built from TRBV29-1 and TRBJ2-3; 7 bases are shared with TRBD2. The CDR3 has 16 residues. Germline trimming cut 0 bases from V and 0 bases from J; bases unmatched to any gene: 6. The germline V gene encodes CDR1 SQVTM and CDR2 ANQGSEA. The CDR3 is CSVEDLGTTSTDTQYF. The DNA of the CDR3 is TGCAGCGTTGAAGATCTCGGGACTACTAGCACAGATACGCAGTATTTT.

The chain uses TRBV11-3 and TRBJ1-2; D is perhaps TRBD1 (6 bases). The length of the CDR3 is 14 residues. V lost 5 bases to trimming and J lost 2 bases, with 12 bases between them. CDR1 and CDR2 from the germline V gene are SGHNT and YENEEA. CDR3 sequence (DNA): TGTGCCAGCAGCCCGGATAGGGGGAACTATGGCTACACCTTC. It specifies CASSPDRGNYGYTF. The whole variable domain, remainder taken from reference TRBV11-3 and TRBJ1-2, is EAGVVQSPRYKIIEKKQPVAFWCNPISGHNTLYWYLQNLGQGPELLIRYENEEAVDDSQLPKDRFSAERLKGVDSTLKIQPAELGDSAVYLCASSPDRGNYGYTFGSGTRLTVV.

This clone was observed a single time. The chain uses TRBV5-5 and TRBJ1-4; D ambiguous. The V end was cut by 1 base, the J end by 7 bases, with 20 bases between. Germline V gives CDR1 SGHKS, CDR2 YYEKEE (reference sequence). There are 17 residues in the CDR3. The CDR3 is CASSLYTPPQGGEKLFF. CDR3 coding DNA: TGTGCCAGCAGCTTGTATACTCCCCCCCAAGGAGGTGAAAAACTGTTTTTT. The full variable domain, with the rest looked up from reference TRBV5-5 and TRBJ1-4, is DAGVTQSPTHLIKTRGQQVTLRCSPISGHKSVSWYQQVLGQGPQFIFQYYEKEERGRGNFPDRFSARQFPNYSSELNVNALLLGDSALYLCASSLYTPPQGGEKLFFGSGTQLSVL.

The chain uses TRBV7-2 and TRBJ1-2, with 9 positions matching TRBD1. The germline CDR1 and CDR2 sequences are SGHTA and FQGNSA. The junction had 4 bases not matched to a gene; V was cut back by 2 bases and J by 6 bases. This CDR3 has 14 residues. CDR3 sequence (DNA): TGTGCCAGCAGCTTACGGACAGGGGTAGATGGCTACACCTTC. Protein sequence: CASSLRTGVDGYTF.

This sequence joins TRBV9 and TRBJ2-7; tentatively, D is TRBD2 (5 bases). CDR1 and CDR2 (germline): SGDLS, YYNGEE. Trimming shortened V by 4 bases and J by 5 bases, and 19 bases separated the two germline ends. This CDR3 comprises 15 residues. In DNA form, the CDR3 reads TGTGCCAGCAGCTTTCTCGGACGGGAAGGCGACGAGCAGTACTTC. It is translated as CASSFLGREGDEQYF. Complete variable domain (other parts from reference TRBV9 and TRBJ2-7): DSGVTQTPKHLITATGQRVTLRCSPRSGDLSVYWYQQSLDQGLQFLIQYYNGEERAKGNILERFSAQQFPDLHSELNLSSLELGDSALYFCASSFLGREGDEQYFGPGTRLTVT.